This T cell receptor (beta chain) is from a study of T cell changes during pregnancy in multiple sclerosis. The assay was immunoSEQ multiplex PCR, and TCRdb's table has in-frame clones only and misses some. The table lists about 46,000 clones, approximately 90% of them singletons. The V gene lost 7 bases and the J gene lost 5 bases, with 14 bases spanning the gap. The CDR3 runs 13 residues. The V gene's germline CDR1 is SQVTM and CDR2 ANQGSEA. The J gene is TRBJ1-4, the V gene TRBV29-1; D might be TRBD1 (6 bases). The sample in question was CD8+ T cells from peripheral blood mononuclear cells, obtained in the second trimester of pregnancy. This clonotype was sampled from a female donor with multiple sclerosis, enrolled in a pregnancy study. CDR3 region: CSAQGGGNEKLFF. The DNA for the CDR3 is TGCAGCGCGCAGGGAGGGGGGAATGAAAAACTGTTTTTT. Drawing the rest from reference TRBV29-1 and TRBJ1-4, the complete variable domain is SAVISQKPSRDICQRGTSLTIQCQVDSQVTMMFWYRQQPGQSLTLIATANQGSEATYESGFVIDKFPISRPNLTFSTLTVSNMSPEDSSIYLCSAQGGGNEKLFFGSGTQLSVL.